Listed here are 16 T cell receptor beta chains from one sample, sequenced in a study of cytomegalovirus exposure and HLA in healthy donors. Vbeta (60) and Jbeta (13) primers were used in the PCR. Some clones are missing from TCRdb's copy, which holds only in-frame ones; the method was immunoSEQ multiplex PCR. The sample yields 65,000 to 95,000 clones, around 80% seen once. Material for sequencing was PBMCs. The receptors shown here come from a human donor in good health.

In its sample, this clone is medium-sized. The V call is TRBV6-5, the J call TRBJ2-7; the match to TRBD1 covers 7 bases. Germline values: CDR1 MNHEY, CDR2 SVGAGI. The CDR3 length is 15 residues. The trim removed 6 bases at V and 1 base at J, leaving 9 bases unmatched. CDR3 DNA: TGTGCCAGCAGGCGAGGGACAGCAACTTCCTACGAGCAGTACTTC. Translation: CASRRGTATSYEQYF.

This chain joins TRBV6-6 and TRBJ1-1; 11 bases line up with TRBD1. CDR1 and CDR2 from the germline V gene are MNHNY and SVGAGI (reference sequence). The CDR3 sequence is 14 residues long. V trimming: 7 bases; J trimming: 5 bases; junction bases outside the gene matches: 6. The CDR3 spells CASTVGQGVTEAFF. As DNA, the CDR3 is TGTGCCAGCACCGTGGGACAGGGGGTAACTGAAGCTTTCTTT.

V usage is TRBV10-2 and J usage is TRBJ1-1; D is uncertain. From germline, CDR1 is WSHSY and CDR2 SAAADI. Trimming removed 7 bases at V and 3 bases at J, with 18 bases between. CDR3 length: 15 amino acids. The CDR3 loop reads CASKGAGSVDTEAFF. The CDR3 DNA reads TGCGCCAGCAAGGGAGCAGGTTCCGTGGACACTGAAGCTTTCTTT.

This chain links TRBV30 with TRBJ1-6, with D tentatively TRBD1 (5 bases). Germline V gene lookup returns CDR1 GTSNPN and CDR2 SVGIG (reference sequence). V was shortened by 2 bases and J by 7 bases, with 12 bases between the two germline ends. The CDR3 is 14 residues long. The DNA for the CDR3 is TGTGCCTGGAGTAGCGGGGCCCCAAATTCACCCCTCCACTTT. This encodes CAWSSGAPNSPLHF.

The chain recombines TRBV30 with TRBJ1-6; 9 bases map to TRBD1. V lost 4 bases to trimming and J lost 5 bases; unmatched junction nucleotides: 18. Germline V gene sequence: CDR1 GTSNPN, CDR2 SVGIG (reference sequence). The CDR3 has 19 residues. The CDR3 sequence is CAWNKIGGPGQGNNSPLHF. CDR3 bases: TGTGCCTGGAACAAAATTGGGGGTCCGGGACAGGGTAATAATTCACCCCTCCACTTT.

The rearrangement joins TRBV7-2 to TRBJ2-7, with 9 nucleotides matching TRBD1. The V gene end was trimmed by 8 bases and the J gene end by 5 bases; junction bases not matched to a gene: 7. CDR3 length equals 13 residues. Germline V gene lookup returns CDR1 SGHTA and CDR2 FQGNSA. The CDR3 loop is CASQTGGFDEQYF. In nucleotides, the CDR3 is TGTGCCAGCCAGACAGGGGGTTTCGACGAGCAGTACTTC.

This sequence joins TRBV5-6 and TRBJ2-2, with 9 bases lining up with TRBD1. The V gene's germline CDR1 is SGHDT and CDR2 YYEEEE. This CDR3 is 18 amino acids long. The junction had 12 bases not matched to a gene; V was cut back by 4 bases and J by 2 bases. CDR3 loop: CASSVGTGIPLNTGELFF. CDR3 nucleotide sequence: TGTGCCAGCAGCGTAGGGACAGGGATACCCCTAAACACCGGGGAGCTGTTTTTT.

This clone was observed once. The chain carries TRBV5-1 and TRBJ2-1; 9 nucleotides match TRBD2. The V gene's germline CDR1 is SGHRS and CDR2 YFSETQ. Trimming removed 4 bases from V and 13 bases from J; junction bases left unmatched: 6. This CDR3 has 12 residues. The CDR3 DNA reads TGCGCCAGCAGCACTCCGGGACTAGCTCAGTTCTTC. It is translated as CASSTPGLAQFF.

The sample holds a few counts of this clone. The chain uses TRBV7-9 and TRBJ2-5; 7 nucleotides agree with TRBD2. V shed 10 bases and J 5 bases; nucleotides not matched to a gene: 10. The CDR3 is 13 amino acids. Germline V CDR1 and CDR2: SEHNR, FQNEAQ (reference sequence). In nucleotides, the CDR3 is TGTGCCACCGGGCGTGCGGGGGTGGAGACCCAGTACTTC. Translation: CATGRAGVETQYF.

This rearrangement joins TRBV29-1 to TRBJ2-3; the match to TRBD2 covers 14 bases. The trim removed 6 bases at V and 5 bases at J, leaving 10 bases unmatched. The germline V gene has CDR1 SQVTM and CDR2 ANQGSEA. CDR3 size: 16 residues. The CDR3 is CSVQGTSGGTGDTQYF. CDR3 coding DNA: TGCAGCGTCCAAGGGACTAGCGGGGGCACCGGAGATACGCAGTATTTT.

The chain has TRBV7-9 and TRBJ2-7; weak D call: TRBD2 (6 bases). The CDR3 length is 17 residues. V was shortened by 1 base and J by 4 bases, with 20 bases between the two germline ends. The germline V gene has CDR1 SEHNR and CDR2 FQNEAQ (reference sequence). In DNA, the CDR3 is TGTGCCAGCAGCTTAGGTAGAGGGGCCGGGCGGGAATACGAGCAGTACTTC. It translates to CASSLGRGAGREYEQYF.

The CDR3 loop reads CASSLHGQGNTEAFF. The CDR3 coding sequence is TGCGCCAGCAGCCTCCACGGACAGGGGAACACTGAAGCTTTCTTT. The J gene is TRBJ1-1, the V gene TRBV4-3; 8 nucleotides match TRBD1. The CDR3 totals 15 residues. V shed 4 bases, J shed 1 base, and the junction held 5 bases outside the gene matches. Germline V CDR1 and CDR2: LGHNA, YSLEER.

CDR3 sequence (DNA): TGTGCCAGCAGCGTTAGCGGGGGGGCGAAGGAGACCCAGTACTTC. It translates to CASSVSGGAKETQYF. The chain employs TRBV7-2 and TRBJ2-5, with 11 bases lining up with TRBD2. J was trimmed by 5 bases and V by 5 bases; bases with no gene match: 7. This CDR3 is built from 15 residues. The germline V gene has CDR1 SGHTA and CDR2 FQGNSA.

This chain links TRBV6-5 with TRBJ2-7; the match to TRBD1 covers 7 bases. Germline CDR1 MNHEY, CDR2 SVGAGI. The CDR3 has 12 amino acids. V dropped 5 bases and J dropped 8; count of bases not matched to a gene: 6. CDR3 protein: CASSHRDRKQYF. DNA for the CDR3: TGTGCCAGCAGTCACAGGGACAGAAAGCAGTACTTC.

The chain joins TRBV5-1 to TRBJ2-7; a weak D match, TRBD1 (6 bases). Germline values: CDR1 SGHRS, CDR2 YFSETQ. V was pared by 0 bases and J by 0 bases, with 10 bases between. CDR3 size: 15 residues. CDR3 bases: TGCGCCAGCAGCTTGGAGCAGGGGCCCTCCTACGAGCAGTACTTC. Translating gives CASSLEQGPSYEQYF.

V usage is TRBV5-1 and J usage is TRBJ2-5, with TRBD2 matching 11 bases. Germline CDR1 is SGHRS and CDR2 is YFSETQ. The CDR3 extends over 18 amino acids. The trim removed 5 bases at V and 5 bases at J, leaving 17 bases unmatched. The CDR3 nucleotides read TGCGCCAGCAGAAACTCGACTAGGTTAGCGGGGGGGCTGGAGACCCAGTACTTC. It codes for CASRNSTRLAGGLETQYF.